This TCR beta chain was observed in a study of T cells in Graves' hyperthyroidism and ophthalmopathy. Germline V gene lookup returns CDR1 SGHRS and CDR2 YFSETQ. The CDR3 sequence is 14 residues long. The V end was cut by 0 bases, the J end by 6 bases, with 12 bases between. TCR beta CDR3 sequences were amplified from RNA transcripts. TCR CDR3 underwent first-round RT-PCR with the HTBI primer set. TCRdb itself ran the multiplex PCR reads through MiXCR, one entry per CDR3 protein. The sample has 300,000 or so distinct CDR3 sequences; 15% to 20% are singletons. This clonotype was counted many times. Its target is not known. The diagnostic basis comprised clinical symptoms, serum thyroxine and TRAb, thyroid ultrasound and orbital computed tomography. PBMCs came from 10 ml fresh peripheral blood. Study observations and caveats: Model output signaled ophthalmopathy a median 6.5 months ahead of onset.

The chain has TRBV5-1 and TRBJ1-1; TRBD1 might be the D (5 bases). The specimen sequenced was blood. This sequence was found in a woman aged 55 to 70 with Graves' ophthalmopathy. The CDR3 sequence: CASSLGDLSSEAFF. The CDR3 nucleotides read TGCGCCAGCAGCTTGGGGGACCTCAGCTCTGAAGCTTTCTTT. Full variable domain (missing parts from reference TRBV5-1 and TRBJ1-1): KAGVTQTPRYLIKTRGQQVTLSCSPISGHRSVSWYQQTPGQGLQFLFEYFSETQRNKGNFPGRFSGRQFSNSRSEMNVSTLELGDSALYLCASSLGDLSSEAFFGQGTRLTVV.